The text below deals with one TCR beta chain. Its antigen is unidentified. Researchers amplified the TCR beta CDR3 regions from RNA transcripts. HTBI primers were employed in a first-round RT-PCR of the TCR CDR3. TCRdb redid the calling of the multiplex PCR reads with MiXCR, one entry per CDR3 protein. Among approximately 510,000 distinct CDR3 sequences listed, 20% were seen once. These data belong to a study of T cells in Graves' hyperthyroidism and ophthalmopathy. Study context: The initial diagnosis was the point when peripheral blood was collected, ahead of any treatment.

Notes on the study in general: Researchers found most expanded thyroid clonotypes above 0.001 in blood as well.

Germline CDR1 is KGHDR and CDR2 is SFDVKD. The CDR3 has 13 residues. V lost 3 bases, J lost 2 bases, and 4 bases lay in between. No ophthalmopathy progression within 18 months constituted stable Graves' hyperthyroidism. Reasons for excluding patients were uncontrolled infection, other autoimmune disease, pregnancy or lactation. The specimen was blood. The TCR comes from a man younger than 35 with Graves' hyperthyroidism. V is TRBV24-1 and J is TRBJ1-3; D gene unclear. The CDR3 nucleotides read TGTGCCACCAGTGATCATCCTGGAAACACCATATATTTT. Protein: CATSDHPGNTIYF.